These 32 T cell receptor beta chains were sequenced from one sample in a study of cytomegalovirus exposure and HLA in healthy donors. The repertoire was sequenced with immunoSEQ multiplex PCR; TCRdb's copy has only in-frame clones and lacks some. The sample yields about 400,000 clones, 86% seen once. The specimen sequenced was PBMCs. The source is a woman in her late teens or twenties in good health and CMV-seronegative.

The rearrangement links TRBV5-1 to TRBJ2-1; 10 positions match TRBD2. Germline values: CDR1 SGHRS, CDR2 YFSETQ. CDR3 length: 15 amino acids. After removal of 1 base from V and 7 bases from J, the junction contained 5 bases not matched to a gene. The CDR3 DNA reads as TGCGCCAGCAGCTTGCTAGCGGGGGTTGATAATGAGCAGTTCTTC. Its translation is CASSLLAGVDNEQFF.

This chain joins TRBV27 and TRBJ2-1; D is unclear. The length of the CDR3 is 14 residues. V lost 1 base to trimming and J lost 5 bases, with 9 bases between them. Germline V gene data show CDR1 as MNHEY and CDR2 as SMNVEV (reference sequence). The CDR3 loop reads CASSLFAHNNEQFF. In nucleotides, the CDR3 is TGTGCCAGCAGTTTATTTGCCCACAACAATGAGCAGTTCTTC.

This clone has only a few counts. This chain uses TRBV30 with TRBJ1-5; D gene ambiguous. CDR3 length: 12 residues. The germline V gene has CDR1 GTSNPN and CDR2 SVGIG (reference sequence). Between the trimmed V and J ends, which lost 1 base and 6 bases, there was a span of 7 bases. The CDR3 reads CAWSGRSQPQHF. CDR3 DNA: TGTGCCTGGAGTGGTCGGAGTCAGCCCCAGCATTTT.

The V call is TRBV4-1, the J call TRBJ2-5, with 10 nucleotides matching TRBD1. Germline V gene lookup returns CDR1 MGHRA and CDR2 YSYEKL. The CDR3 has 16 amino acids. V dropped 3 bases and J dropped 4; count of bases not matched to a gene: 8. The CDR3, as DNA: TGCGCCAGCAGCCAGTTACGACAGGGGGCACGAGAGACCCAGTACTTC. It yields the protein CASSQLRQGARETQYF.

The chain joins TRBV30 to TRBJ2-7; weak D call: TRBD2 (5 bases). Germline V gives CDR1 GTSNPN, CDR2 SVGIG (reference sequence). Trimming took 2 bases from V and 3 from J, leaving 11 bases between them. The CDR3 length is 13 residues. CDR3: CAWSRGRNYEQYF. The CDR3 DNA reads as TGTGCCTGGAGTCGAGGGAGAAACTACGAGCAGTACTTC.

J is TRBJ2-5 and V is TRBV19; the match to TRBD2 covers 8 bases. The CDR3 covers 16 residues. The ends lost 8 bases at V and 1 base at J; junction bases unmatched: 12. In germline, CDR1 is LNHDA, CDR2 SQIVND (reference sequence). DNA of the CDR3: TGTGCCAGTTCAACCTTAAGCGGGGGTTTCCAAGAGACCCAGTACTTC. Protein sequence: CASSTLSGGFQETQYF.

This chain uses TRBV14 with TRBJ2-3; no firm D call. The germline gives CDR1 SGHDN, CDR2 FVKESK. The CDR3 has 15 residues. V was pared by 0 bases and J by 4 bases, with 11 bases between. CDR3 amino acids: CASSQDYRGADTQYF. In DNA form, the CDR3 reads TGTGCCAGCAGCCAAGATTACCGAGGAGCAGATACGCAGTATTTT.

V is TRBV7-8 and J is TRBJ1-1; TRBD1 aligns across 10 bases. In germline, CDR1 is SGHVS, CDR2 FQNEAQ. CDR3 length: 14 residues. V was pared by 4 bases and J by 8 bases, with 7 bases of the junction left unmatched. The CDR3 bases are TGTGCCAGCAGCTATTACCGGGACAGGGGCGAAGCTTTCTTT. It encodes CASSYYRDRGEAFF.

This clone was seen only once. This rearrangement joins TRBV7-2 to TRBJ1-5; 8 nucleotides match TRBD1. Losses at the gene ends were 4 bases for V and 5 bases for J; bases not matched to a gene: 4. The CDR3 is 14 residues long. Per the germline V gene, CDR1 is SGHTA and CDR2 is FQGNSA. The CDR3, as DNA: TGTGCCAGCAGCTCGGACAGGGCCCATCAGCCCCAGCATTTT. It encodes CASSSDRAHQPQHF.

The chain has TRBV25-1 and TRBJ2-1, with a weak D call TRBD2 (6 bases). V dropped 3 bases and J dropped 4 bases, with 7 bases sitting between them. The CDR3 has 13 amino acids. Germline CDR1 is MGHDK and CDR2 is SYGVNS. CDR3 loop: CASSDGLYNEQFF. Written as DNA, the CDR3 is TGTGCCAGCAGTGACGGACTATACAATGAGCAGTTCTTC.

This chain joins TRBV5-4 and TRBJ2-5, with 7 bases that match TRBD2. CDR1 SGHNT and CDR2 YYREEE come from the germline V gene (reference sequence). The V and J ends lost 0 bases and 4 bases, in that order; junction bases with no gene match: 3. The length of the CDR3 is 14 residues. CDR3 nucleotides: TGTGCCAGCAGCTTGGTGGGGGGGATAGAGACCCAGTACTTC. Encoded protein: CASSLVGGIETQYF.

The rearrangement links TRBV18 to TRBJ2-5; TRBD1 aligns across 9 bases. V dropped 5 bases and J dropped 5; count of bases not matched to a gene: 12. The CDR3 contains 16 residues. The germline gives CDR1 KGHSH, CDR2 LQKENI. CDR3 bases: TGTGCCAGCTCATCGATTACAGGGGGCGTGGGGGAGACCCAGTACTTC. Encoded protein: CASSSITGGVGETQYF. The full variable domain, its missing parts supplied by reference TRBV18 and TRBJ2-5, is NAGVMQNPRHLVRRRGQEARLRCSPMKGHSHVYWYRQLPEEGLKFMVYLQKENIIDESGMPKERFSAEFPKEGPSILRIQQVVRGDSAAYFCASSSITGGVGETQYFGPGTRLLVL.

This chain links TRBV5-8 with TRBJ1-2; possibly TRBD1 for D (6 bases). The CDR3 contains 15 residues. Trimming shortened V by 3 bases and J by 3 bases, and 15 bases separated the two germline ends. The germline CDR1 and CDR2 sequences are SGHTS and YDEGEE. As DNA, the CDR3 is TGTGCCAGCAGCTCGACGGGCAGGGGCCACTATGGCTACACCTTC. Protein product: CASSSTGRGHYGYTF.

The V call is TRBV5-6, the J call TRBJ1-2, with 7 bases identical to TRBD1. Germline lookup yields CDR1 SGHDT and CDR2 YYEEEE. The CDR3 sequence is 15 residues long. Losses at the gene ends were 5 bases for V and 5 bases for J; bases not matched to a gene: 12. CDR3 loop: CASRFTGDPVYGYTF. Written as DNA, the CDR3 is TGTGCCAGCAGGTTTACAGGGGACCCTGTATATGGCTACACCTTC.

Turning to this clone: Other nucleotide sequences in the sample specify the same CDR3. The chain employs TRBV28 and TRBJ2-6; possible D gene TRBD2, 6 bases. Trimming removed 6 bases at V and 3 bases at J, with 12 bases between. The V gene's germline CDR1 is MDHEN and CDR2 SYDVKM. The CDR3 is made up of 15 amino acids. The CDR3 protein is CASSPGGSGANVLTF. The CDR3 nucleotides read TGTGCCAGCAGCCCCGGGGGTAGTGGGGCCAACGTCCTGACTTTC.

This chain uses TRBV30 with TRBJ2-1; TRBD1 matches at 7 bases. The ends lost 3 bases at V and 4 bases at J; junction bases unmatched: 3. CDR1 is GTSNPN and CDR2 is SVGIG in the germline V gene (reference sequence). The CDR3 runs to 13 residues. CDR3 region: CAWRRDRYNEQFF. The CDR3 DNA follows: TGTGCCTGGAGGAGGGACAGATACAATGAGCAGTTCTTC.

The V and J genes are TRBV6-5 and TRBJ2-1, with 10 bases matching TRBD1. The ends lost 0 bases at V and 5 bases at J; junction bases unmatched: 1. Germline CDR1 reads MNHEY; CDR2 reads SVGAGI. The CDR3 covers 15 residues. The CDR3 here is CASSYSGQGNNEQFF. The CDR3 region has the DNA TGTGCCAGCAGTTACTCGGGACAGGGGAACAATGAGCAGTTCTTC.

The chain employs TRBV15 and TRBJ1-1; tentatively, D is TRBD1 (6 bases). Trimming took off 1 base at V and 8 bases at J, with 17 bases between the two ends. The CDR3 is made up of 15 amino acids. The germline gives CDR1 LNHNV, CDR2 YYDKDF (reference sequence). The CDR3 bases are TGTGCCACCAGCAGAGCGCCGGGACAAGGGACAGAAGCTTTCTTT. This gives the protein CATSRAPGQGTEAFF.

This clone appeared once. CDR3 nucleotides: TGTGCCAGCAGCCATCGGGACAGGGTATACAATGAGCAGTTCTTC. Encoded protein: CASSHRDRVYNEQFF. The gene calls are TRBV14 and TRBJ2-1; 9 bases agree with TRBD1. The germline V gene has CDR1 SGHDN and CDR2 FVKESK. This CDR3 has 15 amino acids. The V gene end was trimmed by 3 bases and the J gene end by 4 bases; junction bases not matched to a gene: 4.

This clone was detected once. V is TRBV27 and J is TRBJ2-5; tentative D call: TRBD2 (5 bases). Germline V CDR1 and CDR2: MNHEY, SMNVEV (reference sequence). CDR3 length equals 16 residues. V was pared by 5 bases and J by 4 bases, with 20 bases between. The CDR3 here is CASSPPSPGRGETQYF. The CDR3 nucleotides are TGTGCCAGCAGTCCCCCCTCTCCGGGAAGAGGAGAGACCCAGTACTTC.

This chain connects TRBV6-1 to TRBJ2-7; perhaps TRBD1 as D (6 bases). The CDR3 runs 12 residues. V lost 3 bases to trimming and J lost 9 bases, with 12 bases between them. The germline gives CDR1 MNHNS, CDR2 SASEGT. The CDR3 DNA sequence: TGTGCCAGCAGTGACGGGGACACCACGCAGTACTTC. Protein sequence: CASSDGDTTQYF.

The chain is built from TRBV18 and TRBJ2-3; TRBD1 agrees at 8 bases. Germline CDR1 reads KGHSH; CDR2 reads LQKENI. Germline trimming cut 2 bases from V and 0 bases from J; bases unmatched to any gene: 1. The CDR3 is 15 residues long. The CDR3 DNA sequence: TGTGCCAGCTCACCAGACAGGGGAAGCACAGATACGCAGTATTTT. Protein sequence: CASSPDRGSTDTQYF.

On this clone: The junction differs from germline at one of its ends, possibly a read error. The chain joins TRBV14 to TRBJ2-7, with TRBD2 as a possible D gene (5 bases). This CDR3 region has 13 residues. CDR1 SGHDN and CDR2 FVKESK come from the germline V gene. The CDR3 loop is CASSQIGREKAFF. The CDR3 region has the DNA TGTGCCAGCAGCCAGATCGGACGGGAAAAGGCGTTCTTC.

The chain couples TRBV5-1 to TRBJ2-3; tentative D call: TRBD2 (5 bases). Trimming took 8 bases from V and 5 from J, leaving 18 bases between them. Germline V gene data show CDR1 as SGHRS and CDR2 as YFSETQ. CDR3 size: 14 residues. CDR3 coding DNA: TGCGCCAGTAAACCGGGGAATCTGGGAGATACGCAGTATTTT. Translation gives CASKPGNLGDTQYF.

CDR3: CASRTDRFHEQYF. The CDR3 DNA sequence: TGTGCCAGCAGGACCGACAGGTTTCACGAGCAGTACTTC. The rearrangement uses TRBV6-5 and TRBJ2-7; D may be TRBD1 (6 bases). Germline CDR1 MNHEY, CDR2 SVGAGI. Trimming left V 6 bases short and J 5 bases short, with 14 bases between. CDR3 length equals 13 residues.

The rearrangement links TRBV6-5 to TRBJ1-2; 12 bases line up with TRBD1. Trimming at V came to 0 bases and at J to 14 bases, leaving 7 bases not matched to a gene. This CDR3 region has 14 residues. Germline V lookup: CDR1 MNHEY, CDR2 SVGAGI. In DNA, the CDR3 is TGTGCCAGCAGTTACTCGAGGGACAGGGGGCAAAAGACCTTC. Encoded protein: CASSYSRDRGQKTF.

About this clone itself: Additional DNA sequences in this sample encode the identical CDR3. The V and J genes are TRBV4-1 and TRBJ1-1, with 9 bases fitting TRBD1. Unmatched junction bases numbered 8, after V lost 4 bases and J lost 2 bases. Germline assignment: CDR1 MGHRA and CDR2 YSYEKL. The CDR3 sequence is 16 residues long. CDR3 sequence reads: CASSRLGQGKNTEAFF. In DNA, the CDR3 is TGCGCCAGCAGCCGGTTGGGACAGGGCAAAAACACTGAAGCTTTCTTT.

The rearrangement uses TRBV2 and TRBJ1-1; possible D gene TRBD1, 6 bases. Between the trimmed V and J ends, which lost 5 bases and 3 bases, there was a span of 19 bases. This CDR3 is 16 amino acids long. The V gene's germline CDR1 is SNHLY and CDR2 FYNNEI. The CDR3 spells CASSRDRTVSHTEAFF. The CDR3 DNA follows: TGTGCCAGCAGTAGAGACAGGACGGTTAGTCACACTGAAGCTTTCTTT.

The sample holds one count of this clone. V is TRBV30 and J is TRBJ2-4; 10 bases line up with TRBD1. The CDR3 sequence is 16 residues long. From germline, CDR1 is GTSNPN and CDR2 SVGIG (reference sequence). V dropped 4 bases and J dropped 5; count of bases not matched to a gene: 11. In nucleotides, the CDR3 is TGTGCCTGGACCCCGCCGGGACAGGGGATAGAAAACATTCAGTACTTC. It encodes CAWTPPGQGIENIQYF.

The chain is built from TRBV19 and TRBJ1-1; 7 bases map to TRBD1. V dropped 3 bases and J dropped 8; count of bases not matched to a gene: 0. Germline V gene data show CDR1 as LNHDA and CDR2 as SQIVND (reference sequence). This CDR3 comprises 11 residues. The CDR3 reads CASSMDREAFF. The CDR3 DNA is TGTGCCAGTAGTATGGACAGGGAAGCTTTCTTT.

CDR3 region: CASSRGQVKNQPQHF. The CDR3 DNA reads TGTGCCAGCAGCAGGGGGCAGGTGAAGAATCAGCCCCAGCATTTT. The rearrangement joins TRBV6-1 to TRBJ1-5; 8 bases map to TRBD1. The CDR3 consists of 15 residues. CDR1 MNHNS and CDR2 SASEGT come from the germline V gene. J gave up 4 bases and V 6 bases, and 8 bases lay outside the gene matches.

The chain is built from TRBV27 and TRBJ2-1; 7 bases are a match to TRBD1. Trimming cost V 6 bases and J 4 bases; bases outside gene matches: 9. Per the germline V gene, CDR1 is MNHEY and CDR2 is SMNVEV (reference sequence). This CDR3 is 15 amino acids long. Written as DNA, the CDR3 is TGTGCCAGCAGCCCGGGACAGAGAGTATACAATGAGCAGTTCTTC. Amino acids: CASSPGQRVYNEQFF.